This record concerns one T cell receptor beta chain sequence. Its antigen is not identified. The data belong to a study of beta chain features in type 1 diabetes. In the study overall: Analysis included over 90 million sorted cells drawn from all samples. Study results and caveats: Comparison showed that naive, central memory and Treg TCRB repertoires appeared more similar among patients than among healthy donors. When VDJ junctions were examined, type 1 diabetes patients showed fewer insertions and more deletions.

The entirety of the isolated RNA underwent reverse transcription, so expressed TCRB transcripts were sequenced. Data came from immunoSEQ multiplex PCR; TCRdb stores just in-frame clones and leaves some out. This table holds around 99,000 clones, almost 40% found once. J gave up 1 base and V 5 bases, and 2 bases lay outside the gene matches. The CDR3 extends over 14 amino acids. The germline gives CDR1 KGHSH, CDR2 LQKENI. The chain is built from TRBV18 and TRBJ1-1; 9 nucleotides agree with TRBD1. Material: stem cell memory CD4+ T cells from blood. The sequence came from a woman aged 18-35 years in good health. The CDR3 DNA follows: TGTGCCAGCTCAGCGGGACAGGGGAACACTGAAGCTTTCTTT. Translation gives CASSAGQGNTEAFF.